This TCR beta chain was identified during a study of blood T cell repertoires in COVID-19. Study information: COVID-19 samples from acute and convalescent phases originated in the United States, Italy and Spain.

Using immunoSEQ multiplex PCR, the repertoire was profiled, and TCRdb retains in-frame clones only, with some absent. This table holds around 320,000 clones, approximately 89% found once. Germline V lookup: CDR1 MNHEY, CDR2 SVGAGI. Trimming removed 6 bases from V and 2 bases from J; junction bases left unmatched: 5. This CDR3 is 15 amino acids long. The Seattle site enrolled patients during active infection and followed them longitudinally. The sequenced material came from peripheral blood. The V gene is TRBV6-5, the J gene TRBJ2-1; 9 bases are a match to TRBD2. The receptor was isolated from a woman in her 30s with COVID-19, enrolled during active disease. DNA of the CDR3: TGTGCCAGCAGCCGGGTAGCGGGGGCCTACAATGAGCAGTTCTTC. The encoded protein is CASSRVAGAYNEQFF.